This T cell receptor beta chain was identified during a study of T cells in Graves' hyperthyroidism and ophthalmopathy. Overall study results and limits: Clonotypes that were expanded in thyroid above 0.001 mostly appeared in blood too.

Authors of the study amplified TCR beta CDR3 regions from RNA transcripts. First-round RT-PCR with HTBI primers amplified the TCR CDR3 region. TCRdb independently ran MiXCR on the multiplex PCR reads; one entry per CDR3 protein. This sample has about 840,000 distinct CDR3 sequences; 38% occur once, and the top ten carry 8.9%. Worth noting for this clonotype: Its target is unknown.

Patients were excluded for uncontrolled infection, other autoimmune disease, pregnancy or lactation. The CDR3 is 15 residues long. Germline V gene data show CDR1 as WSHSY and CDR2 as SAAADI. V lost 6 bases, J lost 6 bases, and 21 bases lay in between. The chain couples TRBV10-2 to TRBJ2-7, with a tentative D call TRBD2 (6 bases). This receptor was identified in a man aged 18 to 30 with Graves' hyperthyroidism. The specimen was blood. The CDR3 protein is CASSLWPGLPAEQYF. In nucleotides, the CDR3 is TGCGCCAGCAGCCTATGGCCCGGACTACCCGCCGAGCAGTACTTC.